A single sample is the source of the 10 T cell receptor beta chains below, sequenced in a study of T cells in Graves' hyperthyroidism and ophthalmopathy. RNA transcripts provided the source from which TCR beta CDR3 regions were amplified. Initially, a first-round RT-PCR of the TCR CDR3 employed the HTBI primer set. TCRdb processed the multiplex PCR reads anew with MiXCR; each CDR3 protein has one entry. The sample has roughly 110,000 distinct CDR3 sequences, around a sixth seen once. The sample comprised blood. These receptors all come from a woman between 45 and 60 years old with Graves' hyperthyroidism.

The CDR3 loop reads CASSNRGGIAEAFF. CDR3 sequence (DNA): TGTGCCAGTAGTAACCGGGGTGGAATCGCTGAAGCTTTCTTT. The rearrangement joins TRBV19 to TRBJ1-1; D is unresolved. This CDR3 has 14 residues. V lost 4 bases, J lost 6 bases, and 15 bases lay in between. The germline CDR1 and CDR2 sequences are LNHDA and SQIVND (reference sequence). Supplemented by reference TRBV19 and TRBJ1-1, the full variable domain reads DGGITQSPKYLFRKEGQNVTLSCEQNLNHDAMYWYRQDPGQGLRLIYYSQIVNDFQKGDIAEGYSVSREKKESFPLTVTSAQKNPTAFYLCASSNRGGIAEAFFGQGTRLTVV.

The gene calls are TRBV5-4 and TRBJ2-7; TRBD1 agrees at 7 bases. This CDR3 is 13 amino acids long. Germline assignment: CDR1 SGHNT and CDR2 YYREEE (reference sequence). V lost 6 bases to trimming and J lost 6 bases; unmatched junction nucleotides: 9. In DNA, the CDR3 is TGTGCCAGCACCAAACTTCCAGGGGGCGAGCAGTACTTC. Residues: CASTKLPGGEQYF.

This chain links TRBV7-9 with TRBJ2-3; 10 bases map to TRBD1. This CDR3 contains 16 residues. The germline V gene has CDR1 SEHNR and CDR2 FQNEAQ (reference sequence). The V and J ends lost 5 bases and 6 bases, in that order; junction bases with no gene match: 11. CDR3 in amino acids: CASSRQGAKTPDTQYF. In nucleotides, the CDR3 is TGTGCCAGCAGCCGACAGGGGGCGAAAACCCCCGATACGCAGTATTTT. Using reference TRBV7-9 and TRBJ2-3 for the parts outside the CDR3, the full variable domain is DTGVSQNPRHKITKRGQNVTFRCDPISEHNRLYWYRQTLGQGPEFLTYFQNEAQLEKSRLLSDRFSAERPKGSFSTLEIQRTEQGDSAMYLCASSRQGAKTPDTQYFGPGTRLTVL.

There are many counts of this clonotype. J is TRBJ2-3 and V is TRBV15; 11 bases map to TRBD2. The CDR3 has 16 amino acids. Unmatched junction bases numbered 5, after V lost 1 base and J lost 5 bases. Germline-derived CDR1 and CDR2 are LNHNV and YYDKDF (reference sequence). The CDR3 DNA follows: TGTGCCACCAGCAGAGGATTGGGACTAGCGGTAGATACGCAGTATTTT. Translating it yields CATSRGLGLAVDTQYF.

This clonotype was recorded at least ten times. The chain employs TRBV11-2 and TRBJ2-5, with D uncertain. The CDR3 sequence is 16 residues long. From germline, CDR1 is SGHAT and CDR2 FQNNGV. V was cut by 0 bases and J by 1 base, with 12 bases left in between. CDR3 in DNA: TGTGCCAGCAGCTTAGATGATGTAGGGATCCAAGAGACCCAGTACTTC. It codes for CASSLDDVGIQETQYF.

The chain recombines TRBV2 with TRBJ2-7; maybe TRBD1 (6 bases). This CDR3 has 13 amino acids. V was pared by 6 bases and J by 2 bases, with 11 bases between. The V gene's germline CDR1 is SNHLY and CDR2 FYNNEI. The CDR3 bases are TGTGCCAGCAGAAGTACAGGGACCTACGAGCAGTACTTC. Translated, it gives CASRSTGTYEQYF.

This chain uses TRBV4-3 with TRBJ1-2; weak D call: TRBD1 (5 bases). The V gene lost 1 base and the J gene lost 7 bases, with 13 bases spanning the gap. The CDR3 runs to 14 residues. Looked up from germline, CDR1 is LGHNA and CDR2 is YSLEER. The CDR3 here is CASSQGEGKGGYTF. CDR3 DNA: TGCGCCAGCAGCCAAGGAGAGGGGAAGGGTGGCTACACCTTC.

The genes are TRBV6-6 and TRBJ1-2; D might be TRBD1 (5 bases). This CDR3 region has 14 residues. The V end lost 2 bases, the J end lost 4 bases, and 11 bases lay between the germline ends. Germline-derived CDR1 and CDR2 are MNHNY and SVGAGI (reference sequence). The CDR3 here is CASSYGPDSYGYTF. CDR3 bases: TGTGCCAGCAGTTACGGACCCGACAGCTATGGCTACACCTTC.

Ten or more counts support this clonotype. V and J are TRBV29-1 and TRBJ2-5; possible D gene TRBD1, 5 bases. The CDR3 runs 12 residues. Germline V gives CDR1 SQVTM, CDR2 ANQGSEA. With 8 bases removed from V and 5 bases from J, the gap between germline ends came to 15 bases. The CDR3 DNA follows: TGCAGCATAGGTGGCAGGGCGGAGACCCAGTACTTC. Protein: CSIGGRAETQYF. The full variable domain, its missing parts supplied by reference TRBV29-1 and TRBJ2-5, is SAVISQKPSRDICQRGTSLTIQCQVDSQVTMMFWYRQQPGQSLTLIATANQGSEATYESGFVIDKFPISRPNLTFSTLTVSNMSPEDSSIYLCSIGGRAETQYFGPGTRLLVL.

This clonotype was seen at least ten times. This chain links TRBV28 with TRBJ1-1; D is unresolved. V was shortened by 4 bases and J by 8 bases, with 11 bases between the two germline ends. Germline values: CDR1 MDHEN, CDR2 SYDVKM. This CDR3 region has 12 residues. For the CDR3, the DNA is TGTGCCAGCAGTTCCCTCGGGGAGGAAGCTTTCTTT. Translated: CASSSLGEEAFF.